The subject of this entry is one TCR beta chain. Germline CDR1 and CDR2: SGDLS and YYNGEE. Trimming cost V 3 bases and J 4 bases, with 10 bases left between them. This CDR3 comprises 13 residues. The data were taken from a study of T cell changes during pregnancy in multiple sclerosis. Measured with immunoSEQ multiplex PCR; TCRdb has only the in-frame clones, and not every one. The sample lists around 33,000 clones, roughly 89% occurring once. This TCR derives from a female donor with multiple sclerosis, enrolled in a pregnancy study. This sequence joins TRBV9 and TRBJ2-5; D remains unclear. Here the sequenced sample was CD8+ T cells from peripheral blood mononuclear cells, taken in the third trimester of pregnancy. DNA of the CDR3: TGTGCCAGCAGCGCAGACTTCGGAGAGACCCAGTACTTC. Protein product: CASSADFGETQYF.